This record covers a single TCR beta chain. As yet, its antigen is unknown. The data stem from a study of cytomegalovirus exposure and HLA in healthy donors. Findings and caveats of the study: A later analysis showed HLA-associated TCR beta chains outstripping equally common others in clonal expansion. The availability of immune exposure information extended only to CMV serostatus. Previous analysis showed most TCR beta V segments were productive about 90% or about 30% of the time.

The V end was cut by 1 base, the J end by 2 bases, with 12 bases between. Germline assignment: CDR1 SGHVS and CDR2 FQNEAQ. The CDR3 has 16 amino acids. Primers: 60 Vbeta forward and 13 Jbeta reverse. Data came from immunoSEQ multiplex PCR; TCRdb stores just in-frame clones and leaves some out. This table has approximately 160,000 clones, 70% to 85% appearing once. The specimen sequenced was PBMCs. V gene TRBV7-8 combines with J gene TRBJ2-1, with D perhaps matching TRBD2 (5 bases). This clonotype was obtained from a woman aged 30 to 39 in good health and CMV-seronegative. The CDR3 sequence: CASSLDGWGAYNEQFF. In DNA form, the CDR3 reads TGTGCCAGCAGCTTAGATGGGTGGGGAGCCTACAATGAGCAGTTCTTC. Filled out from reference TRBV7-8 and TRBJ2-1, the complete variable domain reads GAGVSQSPRYKVAKRGQDVALRCDPISGHVSLFWYQQALGQGPEFLTYFQNEAQLDKSGLPSDRFFAERPEGSVSTLKIQRTQQEDSAVYLCASSLDGWGAYNEQFFGPGTRLTVL.